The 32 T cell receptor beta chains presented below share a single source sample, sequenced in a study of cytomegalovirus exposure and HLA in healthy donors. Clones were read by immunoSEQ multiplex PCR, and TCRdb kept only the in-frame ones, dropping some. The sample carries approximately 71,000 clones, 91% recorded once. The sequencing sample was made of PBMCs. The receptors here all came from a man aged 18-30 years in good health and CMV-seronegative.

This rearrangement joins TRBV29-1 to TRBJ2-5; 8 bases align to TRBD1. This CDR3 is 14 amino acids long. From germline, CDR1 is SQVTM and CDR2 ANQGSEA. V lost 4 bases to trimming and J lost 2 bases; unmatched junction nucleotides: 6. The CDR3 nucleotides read TGCAGCGTTGTTCAGACAGGGGAACAAGAGACCCAGTACTTC. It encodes CSVVQTGEQETQYF.

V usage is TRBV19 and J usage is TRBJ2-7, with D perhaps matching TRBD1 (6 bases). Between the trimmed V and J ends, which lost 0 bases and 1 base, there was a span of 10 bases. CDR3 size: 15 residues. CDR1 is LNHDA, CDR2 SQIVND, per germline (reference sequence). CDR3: CASSIDLGTSYEQYF. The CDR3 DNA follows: TGTGCCAGTAGTATAGATTTGGGGACATCCTACGAGCAGTACTTC.

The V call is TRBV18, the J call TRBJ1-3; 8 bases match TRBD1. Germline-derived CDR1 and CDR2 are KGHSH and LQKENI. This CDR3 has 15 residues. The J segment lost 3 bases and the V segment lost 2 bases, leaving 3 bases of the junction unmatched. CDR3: CASSPTGGFGNTIYF. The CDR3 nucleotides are TGTGCCAGCTCACCAACAGGGGGATTTGGAAACACCATATATTTT.

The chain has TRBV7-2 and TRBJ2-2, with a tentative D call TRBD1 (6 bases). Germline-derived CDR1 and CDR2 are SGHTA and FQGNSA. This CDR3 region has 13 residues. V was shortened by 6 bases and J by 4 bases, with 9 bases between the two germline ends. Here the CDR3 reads CASSQQGTGELFF. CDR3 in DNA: TGTGCCAGCAGTCAACAGGGCACCGGGGAGCTGTTTTTT.

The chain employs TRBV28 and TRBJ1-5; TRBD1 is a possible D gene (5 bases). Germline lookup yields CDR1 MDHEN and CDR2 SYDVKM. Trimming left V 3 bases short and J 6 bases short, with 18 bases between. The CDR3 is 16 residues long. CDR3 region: CASSLAPVPGGQPQHF. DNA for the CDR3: TGTGCCAGCAGTTTGGCTCCGGTTCCCGGGGGTCAGCCCCAGCATTTT.

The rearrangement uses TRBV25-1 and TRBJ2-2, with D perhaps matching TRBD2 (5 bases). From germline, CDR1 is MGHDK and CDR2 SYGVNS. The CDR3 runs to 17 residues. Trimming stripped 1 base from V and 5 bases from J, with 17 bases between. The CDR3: CASSESYGRSGTGELFF. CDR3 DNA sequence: TGTGCCAGCAGTGAATCATATGGCAGGTCGGGAACCGGGGAGCTGTTTTTT.

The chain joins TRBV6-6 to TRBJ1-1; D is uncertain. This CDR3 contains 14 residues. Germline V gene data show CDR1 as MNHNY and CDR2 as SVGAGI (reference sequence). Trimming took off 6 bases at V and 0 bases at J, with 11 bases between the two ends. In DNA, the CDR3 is TGTGCCAGCAGGCACGGAGCCATGAACACTGAAGCTTTCTTT. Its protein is CASRHGAMNTEAFF.

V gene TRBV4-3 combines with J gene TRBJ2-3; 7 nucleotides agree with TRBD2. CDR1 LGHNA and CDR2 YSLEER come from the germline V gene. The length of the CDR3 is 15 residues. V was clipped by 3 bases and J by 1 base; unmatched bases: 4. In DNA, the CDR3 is TGCGCCAGCAGCCAGGGAGGGCCTCGCACAGATACGCAGTATTTT. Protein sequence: CASSQGGPRTDTQYF.

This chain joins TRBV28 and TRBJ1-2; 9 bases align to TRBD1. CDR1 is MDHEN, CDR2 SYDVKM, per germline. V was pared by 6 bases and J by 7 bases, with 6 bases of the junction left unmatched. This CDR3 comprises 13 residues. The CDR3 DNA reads TGTGCCAGCAGCTCCGGGACAGGGACTGGCTACACCTTC. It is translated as CASSSGTGTGYTF.

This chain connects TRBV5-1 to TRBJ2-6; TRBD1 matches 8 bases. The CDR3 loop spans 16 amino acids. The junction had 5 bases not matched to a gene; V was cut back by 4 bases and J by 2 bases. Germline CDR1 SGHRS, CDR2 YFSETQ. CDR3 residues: CASSPRTGPGANVLTF. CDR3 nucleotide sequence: TGCGCCAGCAGCCCGAGGACAGGGCCTGGGGCCAACGTCCTGACTTTC.

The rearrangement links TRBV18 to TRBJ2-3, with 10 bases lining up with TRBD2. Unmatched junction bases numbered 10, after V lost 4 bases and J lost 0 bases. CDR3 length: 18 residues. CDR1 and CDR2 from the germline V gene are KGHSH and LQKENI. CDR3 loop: CASSRFGLADLSTDTQYF. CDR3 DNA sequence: TGTGCCAGCTCACGATTTGGACTAGCGGACCTTAGCACAGATACGCAGTATTTT. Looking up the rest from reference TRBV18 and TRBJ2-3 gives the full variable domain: NAGVMQNPRHLVRRRGQEARLRCSPMKGHSHVYWYRQLPEEGLKFMVYLQKENIIDESGMPKERFSAEFPKEGPSILRIQQVVRGDSAAYFCASSRFGLADLSTDTQYFGPGTRLTVL.

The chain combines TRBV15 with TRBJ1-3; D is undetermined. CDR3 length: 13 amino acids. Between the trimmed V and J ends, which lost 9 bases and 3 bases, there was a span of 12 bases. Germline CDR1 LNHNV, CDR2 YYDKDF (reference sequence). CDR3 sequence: CATSLEHGNTIYF. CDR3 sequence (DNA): TGTGCCACGTCCCTAGAACATGGAAACACCATATATTTT.

CDR3 amino acids: CAWSLVSGMTDTQYF. CDR3 DNA: TGTGCCTGGAGTCTTGTTAGCGGGATGACGGATACGCAGTATTTT. The chain uses TRBV30 and TRBJ2-3, with 8 bases aligning to TRBD2. The ends lost 2 bases at V and 6 bases at J; junction bases unmatched: 10. Germline lookup yields CDR1 GTSNPN and CDR2 SVGIG (reference sequence). The CDR3 sequence is 15 residues long.

DNA for the CDR3: TGTGCCAGCAGTTTAGTGGGGAGGATCTACAATGAGCAGTTCTTC. This translates into CASSLVGRIYNEQFF. V and J are TRBV28 and TRBJ2-1; a possible D gene is TRBD2 (6 bases). V was pared by 2 bases and J by 3 bases, with 11 bases between. The germline gives CDR1 MDHEN, CDR2 SYDVKM. The CDR3 consists of 15 residues.

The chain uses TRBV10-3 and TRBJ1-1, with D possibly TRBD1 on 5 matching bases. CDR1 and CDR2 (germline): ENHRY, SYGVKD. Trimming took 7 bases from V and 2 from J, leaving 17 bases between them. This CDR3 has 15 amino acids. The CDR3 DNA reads TGTGCCATCATCGGGACGCGGGACGGAAACACTGAAGCTTTCTTT. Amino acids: CAIIGTRDGNTEAFF.

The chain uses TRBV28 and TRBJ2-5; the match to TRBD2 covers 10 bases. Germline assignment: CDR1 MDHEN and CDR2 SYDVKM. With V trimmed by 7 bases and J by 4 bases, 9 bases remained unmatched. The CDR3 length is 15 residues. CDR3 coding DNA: TGTGCCAGCAACGGGCTAGCGGGGGCGGGAGAGACCCAGTACTTC. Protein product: CASNGLAGAGETQYF.

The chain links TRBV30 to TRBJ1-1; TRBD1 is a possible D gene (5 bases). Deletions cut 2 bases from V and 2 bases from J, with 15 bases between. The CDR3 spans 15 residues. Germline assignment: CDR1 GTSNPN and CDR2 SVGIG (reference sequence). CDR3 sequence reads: CAWSSGVGVNTEAFF. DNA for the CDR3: TGTGCCTGGAGTTCGGGGGTCGGGGTCAACACTGAAGCTTTCTTT.

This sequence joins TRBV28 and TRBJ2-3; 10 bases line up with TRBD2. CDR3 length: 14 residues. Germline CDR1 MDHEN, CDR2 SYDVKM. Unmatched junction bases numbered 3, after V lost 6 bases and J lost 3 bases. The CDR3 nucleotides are TGTGCCAGCAGGCTAGCGGGAGAGACAGATACGCAGTATTTT. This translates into CASRLAGETDTQYF. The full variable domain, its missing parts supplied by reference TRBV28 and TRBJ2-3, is DVKVTQSSRYLVKRTGEKVFLECVQDMDHENMFWYRQDPGLGLRLIYFSYDVKMKEKGDIPEGYSVSREKKERFSLILESASTNQTSMYLCASRLAGETDTQYFGPGTRLTVL.

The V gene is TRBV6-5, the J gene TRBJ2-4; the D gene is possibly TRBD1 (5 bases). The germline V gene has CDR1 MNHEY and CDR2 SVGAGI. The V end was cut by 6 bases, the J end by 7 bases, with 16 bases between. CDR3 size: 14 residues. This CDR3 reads CASSDQGGRNIQYF. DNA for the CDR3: TGTGCCAGCAGCGACCAGGGTGGTCGGAACATTCAGTACTTC.

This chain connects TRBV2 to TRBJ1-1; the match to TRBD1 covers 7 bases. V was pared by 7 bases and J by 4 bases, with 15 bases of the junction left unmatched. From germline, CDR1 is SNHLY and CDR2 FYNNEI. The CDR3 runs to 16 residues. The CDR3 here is CASTSSTRQGITEAFF. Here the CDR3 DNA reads TGTGCCAGCACCTCATCCACGAGACAGGGAATCACTGAAGCTTTCTTT.

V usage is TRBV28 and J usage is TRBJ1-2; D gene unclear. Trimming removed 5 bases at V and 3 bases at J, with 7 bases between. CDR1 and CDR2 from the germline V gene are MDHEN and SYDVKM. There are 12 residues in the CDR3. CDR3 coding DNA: TGTGCCAGCAGTAGGCGGGACTATGGCTACACCTTC. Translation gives CASSRRDYGYTF.

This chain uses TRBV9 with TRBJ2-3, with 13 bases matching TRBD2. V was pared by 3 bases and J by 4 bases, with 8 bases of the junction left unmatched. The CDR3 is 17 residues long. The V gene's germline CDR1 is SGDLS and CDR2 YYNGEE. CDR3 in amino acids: CASSAHGTSGIPDTQYF. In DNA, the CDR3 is TGTGCCAGCAGCGCCCACGGGACTAGCGGGATCCCAGATACGCAGTATTTT.

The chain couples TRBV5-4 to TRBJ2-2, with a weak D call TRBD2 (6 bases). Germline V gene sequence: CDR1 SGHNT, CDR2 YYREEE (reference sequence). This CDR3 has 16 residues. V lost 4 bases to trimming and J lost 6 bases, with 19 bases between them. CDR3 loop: CASSLRSGVGSGELFF. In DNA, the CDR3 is TGTGCCAGCAGCCTCAGATCGGGAGTAGGGTCCGGGGAGCTGTTTTTT.

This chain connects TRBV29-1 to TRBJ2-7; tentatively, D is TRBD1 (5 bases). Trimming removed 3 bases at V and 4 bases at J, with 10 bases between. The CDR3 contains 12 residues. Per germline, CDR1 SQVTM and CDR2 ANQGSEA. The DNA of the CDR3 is TGCAGCGTTGATAGCAGGGCTTACGAGCAGTACTTC. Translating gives CSVDSRAYEQYF.

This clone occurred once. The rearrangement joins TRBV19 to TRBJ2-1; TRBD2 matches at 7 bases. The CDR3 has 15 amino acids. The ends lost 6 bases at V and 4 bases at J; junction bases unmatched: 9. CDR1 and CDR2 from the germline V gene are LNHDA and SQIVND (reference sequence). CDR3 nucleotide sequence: TGTGCCAGTAGCGCCGCGGACGGGGGGTACAATGAGCAGTTCTTC. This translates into CASSAADGGYNEQFF. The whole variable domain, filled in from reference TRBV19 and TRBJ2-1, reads DGGITQSPKYLFRKEGQNVTLSCEQNLNHDAMYWYRQDPGQGLRLIYYSQIVNDFQKGDIAEGYSVSREKKESFPLTVTSAQKNPTAFYLCASSAADGGYNEQFFGPGTRLTVL.

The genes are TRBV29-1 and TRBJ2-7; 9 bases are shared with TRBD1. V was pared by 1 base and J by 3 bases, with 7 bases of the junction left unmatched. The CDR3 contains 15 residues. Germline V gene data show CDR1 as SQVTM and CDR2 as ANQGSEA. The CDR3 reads CSVEGTGERDYEQYF. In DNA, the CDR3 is TGCAGCGTTGAAGGGACAGGGGAAAGGGACTACGAGCAGTACTTC.

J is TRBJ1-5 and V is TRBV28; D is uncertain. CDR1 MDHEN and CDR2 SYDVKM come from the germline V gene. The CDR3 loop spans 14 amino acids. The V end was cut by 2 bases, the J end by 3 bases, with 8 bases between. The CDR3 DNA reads TGTGCCAGCAGTTTAGTACAGTTCAATCAGCCCCAGCATTTT. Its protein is CASSLVQFNQPQHF.

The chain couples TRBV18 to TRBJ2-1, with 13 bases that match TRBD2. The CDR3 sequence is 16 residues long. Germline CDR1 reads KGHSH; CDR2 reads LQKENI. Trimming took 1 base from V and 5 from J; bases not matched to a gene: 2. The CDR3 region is CASSPQGLAGNNEQFF. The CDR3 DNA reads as TGTGCCAGCTCACCACAGGGACTAGCGGGAAACAATGAGCAGTTCTTC.

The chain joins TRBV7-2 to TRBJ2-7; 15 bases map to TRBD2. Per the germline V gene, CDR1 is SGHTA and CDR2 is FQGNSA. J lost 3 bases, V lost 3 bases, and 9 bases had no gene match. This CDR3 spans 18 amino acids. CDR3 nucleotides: TGTGCCAGCAGCTTCGGACTAGCGGGAGGGCAGGGTGTCTACGAGCAGTACTTC. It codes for CASSFGLAGGQGVYEQYF.

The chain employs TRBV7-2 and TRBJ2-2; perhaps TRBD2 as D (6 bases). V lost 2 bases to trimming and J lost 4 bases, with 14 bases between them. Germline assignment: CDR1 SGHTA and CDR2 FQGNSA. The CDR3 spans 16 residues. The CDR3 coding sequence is TGTGCCAGCAGCTTACAAGGCGGAGGGCCCACCGGGGAGCTGTTTTTT. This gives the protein CASSLQGGGPTGELFF. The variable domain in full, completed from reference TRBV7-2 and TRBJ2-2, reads GAGVSQSPSNKVTEKGKDVELRCDPISGHTALYWYRQSLGQGLEFLIYFQGNSAPDKSGLPSDRFSAERTGGSVSTLTIQRTQQEDSAVYLCASSLQGGGPTGELFFGEGSRLTVL.

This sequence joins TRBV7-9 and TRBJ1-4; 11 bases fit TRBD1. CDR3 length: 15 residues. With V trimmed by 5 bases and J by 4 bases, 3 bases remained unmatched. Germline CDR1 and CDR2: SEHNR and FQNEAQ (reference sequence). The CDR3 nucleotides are TGTGCCAGCAGCATCGGGACAGGGGGTAATGAAAAACTGTTTTTT. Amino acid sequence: CASSIGTGGNEKLFF.

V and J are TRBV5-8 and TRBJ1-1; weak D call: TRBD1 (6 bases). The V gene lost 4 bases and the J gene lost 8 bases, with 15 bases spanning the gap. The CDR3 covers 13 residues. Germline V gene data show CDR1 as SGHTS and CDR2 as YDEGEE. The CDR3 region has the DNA TGTGCCAGCAGCACTTCGACAGGTCCGGAAGCTTTCTTT. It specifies CASSTSTGPEAFF.